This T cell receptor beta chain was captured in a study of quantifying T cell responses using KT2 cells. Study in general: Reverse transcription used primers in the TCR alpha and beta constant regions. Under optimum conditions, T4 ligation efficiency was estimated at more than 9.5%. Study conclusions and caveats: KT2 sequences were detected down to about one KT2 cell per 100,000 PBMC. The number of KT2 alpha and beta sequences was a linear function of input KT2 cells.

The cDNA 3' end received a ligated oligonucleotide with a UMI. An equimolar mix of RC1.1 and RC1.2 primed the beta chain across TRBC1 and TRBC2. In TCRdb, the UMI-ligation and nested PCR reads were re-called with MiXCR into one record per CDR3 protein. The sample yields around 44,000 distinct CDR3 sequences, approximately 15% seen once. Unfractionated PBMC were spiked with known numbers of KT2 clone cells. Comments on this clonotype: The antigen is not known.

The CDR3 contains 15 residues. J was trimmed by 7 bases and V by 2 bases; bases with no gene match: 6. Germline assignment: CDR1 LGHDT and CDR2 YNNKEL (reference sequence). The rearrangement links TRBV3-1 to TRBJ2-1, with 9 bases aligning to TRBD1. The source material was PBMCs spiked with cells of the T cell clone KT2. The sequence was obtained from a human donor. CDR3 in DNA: TGTGCCAGCAGCCAACCGGGACAGGGAAGGAATGAGCAGTTCTTC. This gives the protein CASSQPGQGRNEQFF.